This TCR beta chain came from a study of blood T cells in healthy people across ages. Primed by a sample-barcoded 5' primer and a J-beta primer mix, a second PCR proceeded for 7 to 11 cycles. TCRdb re-derived calls from the 5' RACE reads in MiXCR, one entry per CDR3 protein. The sample records roughly 900,000 distinct CDR3 sequences, around 48% being singletons. The CDR3 is made up of 18 amino acids. The junction had 14 bases not matched to a gene; V was cut back by 5 bases and J by 0 bases. CDR1 is LNHNV and CDR2 is YYDKDF in the germline V gene (reference sequence). This TCR was recovered from a man aged 25-45 years in good health. The genes are TRBV15 and TRBJ2-3, with 7 nucleotides matching TRBD1. The specimen sequenced was blood. The CDR3 nucleotides are TGTGCCACCAGCGGTCGGACAGGCGTGATAGTTAGCACAGATACGCAGTATTTT. Translation gives CATSGRTGVIVSTDTQYF.